The following is a TCR beta chain sequence with its context. The antigen is unknown. The data belong to a study of persistence of HIV-infected CD4 T cells. Sequencing used immunoSEQ version 4 in survey mode. Using immunoSEQ multiplex PCR, the repertoire was profiled, and TCRdb retains in-frame clones only, with some absent. Found here are about 36,000 clones, around four fifths of them singletons; the top ten hold roughly 0.99%. An overlapping HIV-1 Gag peptide pool stimulated these cells at 0.95 to 1 ug/peptide/mL. CD40L/CD69 double-negative CD45RO-high memory CD4+ T cells were collected. CD8+ T cells were removed from PBMCs prior to stimulation. The source is an adult with HIV. The donor label of this sample is uncertain. This material consisted of cultured CD4+ T cells from PBMCs, taken from a patient who received antiretroviral therapy.

CDR3 loop: CASSFQSTGSNGYTF. The CDR3 DNA reads as TGTGCCAGCAGTTTCCAATCGACAGGATCAAATGGCTACACCTTC. The chain combines TRBV27 with TRBJ1-2; perhaps TRBD1 as D (6 bases). Germline CDR1 reads MNHEY; CDR2 reads SMNVEV (reference sequence). The CDR3 spans 15 residues. V lost 3 bases and J lost 6, with 17 bases in between.